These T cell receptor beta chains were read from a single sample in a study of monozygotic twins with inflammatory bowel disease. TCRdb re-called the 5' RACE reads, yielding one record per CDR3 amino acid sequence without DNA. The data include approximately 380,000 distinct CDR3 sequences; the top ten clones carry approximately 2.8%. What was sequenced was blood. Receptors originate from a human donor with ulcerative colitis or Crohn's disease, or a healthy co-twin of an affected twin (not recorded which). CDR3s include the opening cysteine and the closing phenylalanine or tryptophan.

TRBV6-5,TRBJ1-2,CASRRQGADGYTF
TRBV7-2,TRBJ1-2,CASSPNWGDHYGYTF
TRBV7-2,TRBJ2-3,CASNPVISTDTQYF
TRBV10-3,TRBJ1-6,CAIYAGGPNSPLHF
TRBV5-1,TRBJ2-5,CASSPGTSGGPAFGETQYF
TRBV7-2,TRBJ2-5,CASSLELAAETQYF
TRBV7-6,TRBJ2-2,CASSPQGARNTGELFF
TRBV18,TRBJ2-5,CASSPLKRGAVETQYF
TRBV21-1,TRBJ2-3,CASSKRGLAGCTDTQYF
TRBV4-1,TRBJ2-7,CASSQDRAYEQYF
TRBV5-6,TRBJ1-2,CASSFYSPYGYTF
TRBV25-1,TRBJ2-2,CASSAQGTLNTGELFF
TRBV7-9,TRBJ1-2,CASSLVGRLMGYTF
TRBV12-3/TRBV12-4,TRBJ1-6,CASSSIPPGAYNSPLHF
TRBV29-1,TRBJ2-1,CSVLAGGPLDEQFF
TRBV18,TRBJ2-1,CASSAGQQYTYNEQFF
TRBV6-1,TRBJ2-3,CASKGLAGGDTQYF
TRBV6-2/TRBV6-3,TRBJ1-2,CASSYELFSRSGYTF
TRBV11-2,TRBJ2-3,CASRGQAAIDTQYF
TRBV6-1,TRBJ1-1,CASSWLLGQGLSEAFF
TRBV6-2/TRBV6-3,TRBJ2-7,CASREGLTISYEQYF
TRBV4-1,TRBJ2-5,CASSQGGVQETQYF
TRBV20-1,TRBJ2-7,CSARVDAGQYF
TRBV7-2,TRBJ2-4,CASSLGPKNIQYF
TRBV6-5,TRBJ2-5,CASSFRGAQYF
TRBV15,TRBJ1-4,CATSREQGLGEKLFF
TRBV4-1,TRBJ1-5,CASSQEAGGYQPQHF
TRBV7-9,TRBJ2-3,CASSTRKQAGTDTQYF
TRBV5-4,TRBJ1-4,CASSLDIGDEKLFF
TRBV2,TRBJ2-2,CASSEFGLNTGELFF
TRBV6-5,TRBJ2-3,CASSLAGLGADTQYF
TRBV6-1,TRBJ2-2,CASLGRVPGELFF
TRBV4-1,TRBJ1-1,CASSQDRGYTEAFF
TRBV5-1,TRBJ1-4,CASSFRGIHEKLFF
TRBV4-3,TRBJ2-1,CASSQDLGNEQFF
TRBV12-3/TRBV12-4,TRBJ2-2,CASRPYRADTGELFF
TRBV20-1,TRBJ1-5,CSASALTGKWEKGNQPQHF
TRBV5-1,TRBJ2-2,CASSTYTGELFF
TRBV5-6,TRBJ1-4,CASSSDRGREKLFF
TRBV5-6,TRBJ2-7,CASSLQRGASQYF
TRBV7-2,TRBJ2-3,CASSLRSGGSTDTQYF